This T cell receptor beta chain was retrieved from a study of T cells expressing NK-cell markers. Whole-study context: It was sorted CD3+CD56-NKG2C+, CD3+CD56+NKG2C- and CD3+CD56+NKG2C+ T cells that provided the TCR beta repertoires.

TCRdb re-called the 5' RACE reads, yielding one record per CDR3 amino acid sequence without DNA. The sample table includes 200,000 to 300,000 distinct CDR3 sequences. CDR1 is SGHAT, CDR2 FQNNGV, per germline. The CDR3 length is 18 residues. This clonotype was obtained from a man younger than 35 in good health. Sequencing input: blood T cells: a sorted CD56 or NKG2C T cell subset, CD4+ or CD8+ T cells, or bulk PBMC T cells (not recorded which). This chain uses TRBV11-2 with TRBJ2-2; the D call from TCRdb, TRBD2, cannot be confirmed without DNA. The CDR3 sequence is CASSLIAGGPANTGELFF. Supplemented by reference TRBV11-2 and TRBJ2-2, the full variable domain reads EAGVAQSPRYKIIEKRQSVAFWCNPISGHATLYWYQQILGQGPKLLIQFQNNGVVDDSQLPKDRFSAERLKGVDSTLKIQPAKLEDSAVYLCASSLIAGGPANTGELFFGEGSRLTVL.